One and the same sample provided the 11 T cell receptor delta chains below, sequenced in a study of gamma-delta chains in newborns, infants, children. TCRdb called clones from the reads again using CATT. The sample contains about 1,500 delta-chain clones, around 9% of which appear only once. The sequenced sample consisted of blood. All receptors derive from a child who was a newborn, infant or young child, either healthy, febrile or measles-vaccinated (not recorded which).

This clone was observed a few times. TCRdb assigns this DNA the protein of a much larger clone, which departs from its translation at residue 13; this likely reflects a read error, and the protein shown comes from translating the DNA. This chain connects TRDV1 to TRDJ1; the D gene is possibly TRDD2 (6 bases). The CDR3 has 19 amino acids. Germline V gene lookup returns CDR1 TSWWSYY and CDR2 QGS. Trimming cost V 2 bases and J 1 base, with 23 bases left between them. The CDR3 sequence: CALGECEGFLQSPTDKLIF. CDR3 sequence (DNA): TGTGCTCTTGGGGAATGTGAGGGCTTCCTTCAATCCCCCACCGATAAACTCATCTTT.

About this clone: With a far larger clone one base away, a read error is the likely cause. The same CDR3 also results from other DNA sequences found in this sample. The CDR3 is CACDTWGIRDKLIF. The CDR3 nucleotides read TGTGCCTGTGACACCTGGGGGATACGCGACAAACTCATCTTT. The chain is built from TRDV2 and TRDJ1, with TRDD3 matching over 11 bases. The CDR3 runs 14 residues. Losses at the gene ends were 0 bases for V and 8 bases for J; bases not matched to a gene: 4. Germline loops: CDR1 GEAIGNYY, CDR2 EKD.

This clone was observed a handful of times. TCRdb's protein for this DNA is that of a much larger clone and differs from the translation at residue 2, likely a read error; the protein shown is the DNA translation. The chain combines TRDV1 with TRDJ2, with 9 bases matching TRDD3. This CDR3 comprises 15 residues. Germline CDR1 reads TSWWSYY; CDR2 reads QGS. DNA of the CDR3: TGTTCTCTTGGGGGTACTGGGGATACGAGGAGGCAACTCTTCTTT. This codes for CSLGGTGDTRRQLFF.

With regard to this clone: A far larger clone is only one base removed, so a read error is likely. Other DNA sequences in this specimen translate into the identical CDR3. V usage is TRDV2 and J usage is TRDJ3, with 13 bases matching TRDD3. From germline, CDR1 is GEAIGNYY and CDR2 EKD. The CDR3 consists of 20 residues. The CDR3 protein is CACDTGTGGYASWDTRQMFF. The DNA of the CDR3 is TGTGCCTGTGACACCGGAACTGGGGGATACGCTTCCTGGGACACCCGGCAGATGTTTTTC.

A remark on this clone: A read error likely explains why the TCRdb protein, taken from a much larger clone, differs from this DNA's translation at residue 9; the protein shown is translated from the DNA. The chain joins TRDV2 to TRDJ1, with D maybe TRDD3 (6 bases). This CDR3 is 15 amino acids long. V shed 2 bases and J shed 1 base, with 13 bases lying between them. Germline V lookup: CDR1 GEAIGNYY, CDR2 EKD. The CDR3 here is CACDNGYLCTDKLIF. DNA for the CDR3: TGTGCCTGTGACAACGGATACTTGTGCACCGATAAACTCATCTTT.

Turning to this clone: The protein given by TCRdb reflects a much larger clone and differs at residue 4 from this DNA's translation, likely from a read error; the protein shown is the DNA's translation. CDR3 protein: CACGKYWGMSSWDTRQMFF. The DNA for the CDR3 is TGTGCCTGTGGCAAATACTGGGGGATGAGCTCCTGGGACACCCGACAGATGTTTTTC. V gene TRDV2 combines with J gene TRDJ3; TRDD3 matches 10 bases. V lost 5 bases to trimming and J lost 0 bases; unmatched junction nucleotides: 9. The length of the CDR3 is 19 residues. CDR1 GEAIGNYY and CDR2 EKD come from the germline V gene.

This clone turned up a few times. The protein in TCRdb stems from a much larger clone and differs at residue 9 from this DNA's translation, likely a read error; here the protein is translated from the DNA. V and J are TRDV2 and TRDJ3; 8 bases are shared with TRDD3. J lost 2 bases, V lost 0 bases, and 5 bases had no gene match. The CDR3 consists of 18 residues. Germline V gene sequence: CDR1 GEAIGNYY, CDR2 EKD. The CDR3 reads CACDTVLGGTWDTRQMFF. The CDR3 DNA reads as TGTGCCTGTGACACCGTACTGGGGGGTACCTGGGACACCCGACAGATGTTTTTC.

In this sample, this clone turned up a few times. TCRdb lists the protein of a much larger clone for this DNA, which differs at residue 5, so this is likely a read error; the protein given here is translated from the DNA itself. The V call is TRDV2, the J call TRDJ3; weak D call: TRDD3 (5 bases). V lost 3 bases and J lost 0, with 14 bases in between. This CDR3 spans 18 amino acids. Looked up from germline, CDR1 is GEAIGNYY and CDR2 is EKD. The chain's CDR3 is CACDAAGVSSWDTRQMFF. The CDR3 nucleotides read TGTGCCTGTGACGCCGCGGGGGTGAGCTCCTGGGACACCCGACAGATGTTTTTC.

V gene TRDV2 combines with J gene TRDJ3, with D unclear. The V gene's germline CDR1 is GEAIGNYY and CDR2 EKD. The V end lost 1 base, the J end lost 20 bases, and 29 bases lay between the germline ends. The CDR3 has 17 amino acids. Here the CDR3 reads CACDTTESSLYTRPLFF. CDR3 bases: TGTGCCTGTGACACGACGGAGAGCTCCTTGTACACCCGACCGCTGTTTTTC.

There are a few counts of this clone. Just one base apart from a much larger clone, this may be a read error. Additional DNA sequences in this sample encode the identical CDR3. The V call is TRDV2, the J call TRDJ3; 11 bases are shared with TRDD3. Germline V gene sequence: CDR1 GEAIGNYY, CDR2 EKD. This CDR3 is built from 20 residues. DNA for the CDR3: TGTGCCTGTGACACTCTCTGGGGGATACAGGACTCCTGGGACACCCGACAGATGTTCTTC. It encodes CACDTLWGIQDSWDTRQMFF.

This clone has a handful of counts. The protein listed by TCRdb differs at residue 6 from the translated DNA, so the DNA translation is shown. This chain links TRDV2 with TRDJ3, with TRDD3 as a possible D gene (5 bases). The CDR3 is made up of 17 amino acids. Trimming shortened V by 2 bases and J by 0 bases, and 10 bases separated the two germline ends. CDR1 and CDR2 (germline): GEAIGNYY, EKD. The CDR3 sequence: CACDRMGSSWDTRQMFF. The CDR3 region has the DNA TGTGCCTGTGACAGAATGGGGAGCTCCTGGGACACCCGACAGATGTTTTTC.